The T cell receptor (beta chain) under discussion was sequenced for a study of cytomegalovirus exposure and HLA in healthy donors. In the PCR, 60 Vbeta and 13 Jbeta primers were used. Sequenced by immunoSEQ multiplex PCR; TCRdb stores in-frame clones only, minus some. The table has under 150,000 clones, 82% seen once. CDR3 length: 21 amino acids. From germline, CDR1 is PRHDT and CDR2 FYEKMQ (reference sequence). The J segment lost 0 bases and the V segment lost 4 bases, leaving 14 bases of the junction unmatched. This clone was counted only a few times. The source of this sequence is a male donor in good health and CMV-seronegative. The sequenced material came from PBMCs. J is TRBJ2-2 and V is TRBV13, with TRBD2 identical over 13 bases. The CDR3 here is CASSSRTSGSVWAPNTGELFF. DNA of the CDR3: TGTGCCAGCAGCTCCCGGACTAGCGGGAGTGTCTGGGCGCCGAACACCGGGGAGCTGTTTTTT.